The 32 T cell receptor beta chains listed next were all sequenced from one sample in a study of CD8 T cells in ankylosing spondylitis. TCRdb passed the 5' RACE reads through MiXCR, listing each CDR3 protein once. The profile covers 150,000 to 200,000 distinct CDR3 sequences, with around 13% appearing a single time and 9.5% to 12% taken by the ten largest. Sequencing used blood, either unsorted or a sorted T cell fraction (not recorded which). These receptors were taken from a female donor with ankylosing spondylitis or in good health (not recorded which).

This clonotype was counted between two and nine times. The rearrangement links TRBV6-2 or TRBV6-3 to TRBJ2-1; D call uncertain. In germline, CDR1 is MNHEY, CDR2 SVGEGT. The CDR3 sequence is 13 residues long. Trimming removed 2 bases from V and 6 bases from J, with 8 bases in between. CDR3 bases: TGTGCCAGCAGTTACGCCTGGGGCAATGAGCAGTTCTTC. Its protein is CASSYAWGNEQFF.

This clonotype showed up many times. The V and J genes are TRBV7-9 and TRBJ2-7, with no clear D. V was cut by 5 bases and J by 3 bases, with 5 bases left in between. CDR1 and CDR2 from the germline V gene are SEHNR and FQNEAQ (reference sequence). This CDR3 comprises 11 residues. The CDR3 DNA is TGTGCCAGCAGCACCTACTACGAGCAGTACTTC. Translated, it gives CASSTYYEQYF.

This clonotype was observed a handful of times. This chain connects TRBV12-3 or TRBV12-4 to TRBJ1-2; no reliable D call. V dropped 6 bases and J dropped 8 bases, with 16 bases sitting between them. The CDR3 runs to 13 residues. CDR3 protein: CASSLGRTRGYTF. As DNA, the CDR3 is TGTGCCAGCAGCCTCGGTAGGACTCGCGGCTACACCTTC.

This clonotype was observed many times. The rearrangement links TRBV6-5 to TRBJ2-2; D is undetermined. The CDR3 spans 15 residues. Germline V gene lookup returns CDR1 MNHEY and CDR2 SVGAGI. Trimming left V 1 base short and J 4 bases short, with 10 bases between. The CDR3 reads CASSYLGSGTGELFF. CDR3 DNA sequence: TGTGCCAGCAGTTACTTAGGTTCGGGCACCGGGGAGCTGTTTTTT.

Comment on this clonotype: The junction differs from germline at one of its ends, possibly a read error. The chain has TRBV28 and TRBJ2-7, with a weak D call TRBD1 (6 bases). Germline CDR1 is MDHEN and CDR2 is SYDVKM. The CDR3 is made up of 13 amino acids. DNA for the CDR3: TGTGCCTGCAGTTTGACAGGTACCTACGAGCAGTACTTC. It yields the protein CACSLTGTYEQYF. Combining the CDR3 with reference TRBV28 and TRBJ2-7 gives the whole variable domain DVKVTQSSRYLVKRTGEKVFLECVQDMDHENMFWYRQDPGLGLRLIYFSYDVKMKEKGDIPEGYSVSREKKERFSLILESASTNQTSMYLCACSLTGTYEQYFGPGTRLTVT.

In regard to this clonotype: At one end the junction does not follow the germline gene, possibly because of a read error. The chain couples TRBV6-2 or TRBV6-3 to TRBJ2-1, with TRBD2 matching over 9 bases. The CDR3 has 13 residues. Germline CDR1 reads MNHEY; CDR2 reads SVGEGT. The CDR3 nucleotides read TGTGTCAGCAGACTAGCGGCCAACAATGAGCAGTTCTTC. Amino acids: CVSRLAANNEQFF.

Turning to this clonotype: A clone one base away is much larger, so this may be a read error. The V call is TRBV7-2, the J call TRBJ2-7; D is ambiguous. Germline V lookup: CDR1 SGHTA, CDR2 FQGNSA. The CDR3 covers 12 residues. Trimming cost V 2 bases and J 4 bases, with 6 bases left between them. The CDR3 nucleotides are TGTGCCAGCAGCTTAAAGTGGTACGAGCAGTACTTC. This gives the protein CASSLKWYEQYF.

This clonotype was seen repeatedly, ten times or more. This chain joins TRBV20-1 and TRBJ2-5, with D hard to call. This CDR3 region has 13 residues. V gave up 2 bases and J gave up 0 bases, with 7 bases separating them. Looked up from germline, CDR1 is DFQATT and CDR2 is SNEGSKA (reference sequence). This CDR3 is CSARPGYQETQYF. The CDR3 DNA is TGCAGTGCTAGACCCGGGTACCAAGAGACCCAGTACTTC.

The J gene is TRBJ2-1, the V gene TRBV7-9, with 12 bases identical to TRBD2. V gave up 5 bases and J gave up 9 bases; unmatched junction bases: 11. The CDR3 loop spans 16 amino acids. Germline-derived CDR1 and CDR2 are SEHNR and FQNEAQ (reference sequence). The CDR3: CASSPRTSGVGGEQFF. The CDR3 DNA reads as TGTGCCAGCAGCCCCAGGACTAGCGGGGTCGGGGGTGAGCAGTTCTTC.

The rearrangement links TRBV2 to TRBJ2-5, with D possibly being TRBD1 (5 bases). Germline CDR1 reads SNHLY; CDR2 reads FYNNEI. The V end lost 9 bases, the J end lost 4 bases, and 15 bases lay between the germline ends. This CDR3 is 13 amino acids long. This CDR3 is CASGQTNGETQYF. CDR3 in DNA: TGTGCCAGTGGACAAACGAATGGAGAGACCCAGTACTTC. The variable domain in full, completed from reference TRBV2 and TRBJ2-5, reads EPEVTQTPSHQVTQMGQEVILRCVPISNHLYFYWYRQILGQKVEFLVSFYNNEISEKSEIFDDQFSVERPDGSNFTLKIRSTKLEDSAMYFCASGQTNGETQYFGPGTRLLVL.

The chain recombines TRBV12-3 or TRBV12-4 with TRBJ1-4, with TRBD1 matching 7 bases. J was trimmed by 0 bases and V by 4 bases; bases with no gene match: 5. The CDR3 is 16 amino acids. The CDR3 sequence: CASSSGQQATNEKLFF. For the CDR3, the DNA is TGTGCCAGCAGTTCGGGACAGCAAGCAACTAATGAAAAACTGTTTTTT.

There are many counts of this clonotype. The genes are TRBV28 and TRBJ2-3; TRBD2 matches at 13 bases. Germline CDR1 reads MDHEN; CDR2 reads SYDVKM. This CDR3 spans 17 amino acids. V lost 2 bases to trimming and J lost 0 bases; unmatched junction nucleotides: 2. The DNA for the CDR3 is TGTGCCAGCAGTTTAGGACTAGCGGGAGATAGCACAGATACGCAGTATTTT. Translation gives CASSLGLAGDSTDTQYF.

There are many counts of this clonotype. This chain uses TRBV6-2 or TRBV6-3 with TRBJ2-2; D is perhaps TRBD1 or TRBD2 (7 bases each). The CDR3 has 16 residues. Germline CDR1 and CDR2: MNHEY and SVGEGT. V was cut by 0 bases and J by 4 bases, with 12 bases left in between. CDR3 loop: CASSYSGGGSTGELFF. The CDR3 DNA reads TGTGCCAGCAGTTACTCGGGAGGGGGCAGCACCGGGGAGCTGTTTTTT.

This clonotype was observed many times. The V and J genes are TRBV6-1 and TRBJ1-2, with a weak D call TRBD1 (5 bases). Germline V gives CDR1 MNHNS, CDR2 SASEGT. Trimming shortened V by 6 bases and J by 0 bases, and 14 bases separated the two germline ends. The CDR3 extends over 15 amino acids. CDR3 loop: CASRDLEGANYGYTF. The CDR3 coding sequence is TGTGCCAGCAGGGACCTCGAAGGGGCTAACTATGGCTACACCTTC.

This clonotype was recorded at least ten times. The gene calls are TRBV5-6 and TRBJ2-3, with no clear D. Trimming cost V 1 base and J 2 bases, with 8 bases left between them. From germline, CDR1 is SGHDT and CDR2 YYEEEE. This CDR3 is 14 amino acids long. The CDR3 sequence: CASSLFGSTDTQYF. CDR3 nucleotide sequence: TGTGCCAGCAGCTTGTTTGGATCCACAGATACGCAGTATTTT.

This clonotype appeared a few times. This chain joins TRBV18 and TRBJ1-1; D perhaps matches TRBD1 (6 bases). Germline values: CDR1 KGHSH, CDR2 LQKENI. The CDR3 is 15 residues long. V lost 5 bases, J lost 4 bases, and 17 bases lay in between. CDR3 DNA sequence: TGTGCCAGCTCAAGCCAGGGGACGCTGGGCACTGAAGCTTTCTTT. Amino acids: CASSSQGTLGTEAFF.

This clonotype has a handful of counts. The rearrangement uses TRBV11-2 and TRBJ2-3; tentatively, D is TRBD2 (7 bases). The V end was cut by 7 bases, the J end by 0 bases, with 14 bases between. The CDR3 spans 15 residues. Per germline, CDR1 SGHAT and CDR2 FQNNGV. The CDR3 spells CASTKRGGSTDTQYF. The CDR3 coding sequence is TGTGCCAGCACCAAAAGGGGGGGGAGCACAGATACGCAGTATTTT.

This clonotype has only a few counts. The rearrangement uses TRBV15 and TRBJ2-5; 8 bases fit TRBD1. The CDR3 spans 15 residues. CDR1 and CDR2 (germline): LNHNV, YYDKDF (reference sequence). V trimming: 5 bases; J trimming: 6 bases; junction bases outside the gene matches: 11. The CDR3 bases are TGTGCCACCAGCCTCTCCCAGGGGGCAGGGAAGACCCAGTACTTC. The encoded protein is CATSLSQGAGKTQYF.

This clonotype showed up many times. The CDR3 sequence is CSARTPLSNQPQHF. CDR3 DNA sequence: TGCAGTGCTAGAACGCCCCTCAGCAATCAGCCCCAGCATTTT. This chain links TRBV20-1 with TRBJ1-5; no definite D call. CDR3 size: 14 residues. Per the germline V gene, CDR1 is DFQATT and CDR2 is SNEGSKA (reference sequence). Deletions cut 2 bases from V and 1 base from J, with 9 bases between.

Concerning this clonotype: A read error may explain this, as a much larger clone is one base away. This chain links TRBV29-1 with TRBJ1-1, with D maybe TRBD1 (5 bases). V lost 1 base and J 9 bases, leaving 15 bases between the germline ends. Per the germline V gene, CDR1 is SQVTM and CDR2 is ANQGSEA. CDR3 length equals 13 residues. The CDR3 nucleotides are TGCAGCGTTGAAGTACAGCAGGGTACTAAAGCTTTCTTT. It codes for CSVEVQQGTKAFF.

This clonotype was observed a few times. V is TRBV7-3 and J is TRBJ1-1; D is unresolved. Germline loops: CDR1 SGHTA, CDR2 FQGTGA. There are 15 residues in the CDR3. V gave up 0 bases and J gave up 0 bases, with 8 bases separating them. The CDR3, as DNA: TGTGCCAGCAGCTTAACCCCGAGCTTGAACACTGAAGCTTTCTTT. Translated: CASSLTPSLNTEAFF.

The rearrangement uses TRBV7-8 and TRBJ2-1, with TRBD2 matching 8 bases. Trimming at V came to 1 base and at J to 3 bases, leaving 5 bases not matched to a gene. Germline V gives CDR1 SGHVS, CDR2 FQNEAQ. The CDR3 loop spans 16 amino acids. The CDR3 region is CASSLEGLAGYNEQFF. CDR3 in DNA: TGTGCCAGCAGCTTAGAGGGTCTAGCGGGCTACAATGAGCAGTTCTTC.

This chain links TRBV20-1 with TRBJ1-1, with 12 bases that match TRBD1. This CDR3 has 15 amino acids. Looked up from germline, CDR1 is DFQATT and CDR2 is SNEGSKA (reference sequence). The J segment lost 4 bases and the V segment lost 1 base, leaving 4 bases of the junction unmatched. The CDR3 spells CSARAVGQGATEAFF. CDR3 DNA sequence: TGCAGTGCTAGAGCCGTGGGACAGGGGGCCACTGAAGCTTTCTTT.

The sample holds many counts of this clonotype. The V and J genes are TRBV9 and TRBJ2-1, with TRBD1 as a possible D gene (6 bases). V was clipped by 3 bases and J by 6 bases, with 10 bases between them. The length of the CDR3 is 13 residues. From germline, CDR1 is SGDLS and CDR2 YYNGEE. The CDR3 spells CASSASGVNEQFF. CDR3 in DNA: TGTGCCAGCAGCGCGTCAGGGGTCAATGAGCAGTTCTTC. Full variable domain (remainder filled in from reference TRBV9 and TRBJ2-1): DSGVTQTPKHLITATGQRVTLRCSPRSGDLSVYWYQQSLDQGLQFLIQYYNGEERAKGNILERFSAQQFPDLHSELNLSSLELGDSALYFCASSASGVNEQFFGPGTRLTVL.

The count of this clonotype is one. This may be a read error, as it is one base from a much larger clone. The genes are TRBV5-1 and TRBJ1-1, with D possibly matching TRBD1 (6 bases). The CDR3 covers 15 residues. CDR1 is SGHRS and CDR2 is YFSETQ in the germline V gene. The CDR3 loop reads CANSTLSGQNTEAFF. CDR3 nucleotide sequence: TGCGCCAACAGCACCCTCTCGGGACAGAACACTGAAGCTTTCTTT.

This clonotype was counted many times. The CDR3 DNA reads as TGTGCCAGCACCCTTCGGGAATCTAATGAAAAACTGTTTTTT. Protein product: CASTLRESNEKLFF. The chain joins TRBV7-9 to TRBJ1-4, with D unclear. CDR3 size: 14 residues. Germline-derived CDR1 and CDR2 are SEHNR and FQNEAQ (reference sequence). Trimming removed 7 bases at V and 3 bases at J, with 12 bases between.

The chain combines TRBV28 with TRBJ2-3; D unresolved. The V and J ends lost 1 base and 3 bases respectively, with 11 bases between them. Germline V CDR1 and CDR2: MDHEN, SYDVKM. The CDR3 has 15 amino acids. The CDR3 coding sequence is TGTGCCAGCAGTTTATTGCCGCTCCGGACAGATACGCAGTATTTT. This translates into CASSLLPLRTDTQYF. Based on the CDR3 plus reference TRBV28 and TRBJ2-3, the full variable domain is DVKVTQSSRYLVKRTGEKVFLECVQDMDHENMFWYRQDPGLGLRLIYFSYDVKMKEKGDIPEGYSVSREKKERFSLILESASTNQTSMYLCASSLLPLRTDTQYFGPGTRLTVL.

The genes are TRBV7-2 and TRBJ2-1; D is possibly TRBD2 (6 bases). Trimming removed 3 bases at V and 5 bases at J, with 11 bases between. CDR3 length equals 14 residues. The V gene's germline CDR1 is SGHTA and CDR2 FQGNSA. The CDR3 loop is CASSFERANNEQFF. CDR3 sequence (DNA): TGTGCCAGCAGCTTTGAGCGGGCCAACAATGAGCAGTTCTTC.

The rearrangement links TRBV4-3 to TRBJ2-1; D is perhaps TRBD2 (5 bases). Trimming left V 5 bases short and J 8 bases short, with 7 bases between. The CDR3 has 11 residues. Per germline, CDR1 LGHNA and CDR2 YSLEER. The CDR3 DNA is TGCGCCAGCAGCGAGGGTTATGAGCAGTTCTTC. This gives the protein CASSEGYEQFF.

This clonotype was seen more than once but under ten times. CDR3 coding DNA: TGCAGTCCCGCCGGGACAGGGGTGGGAGATACGCAGTATTTT. Protein product: CSPAGTGVGDTQYF. This chain joins TRBV20-1 and TRBJ2-3; TRBD1 agrees at 10 bases. V was clipped by 8 bases and J by 5 bases; unmatched bases: 10. Germline-derived CDR1 and CDR2 are DFQATT and SNEGSKA (reference sequence). The CDR3 runs 14 residues.

This clonotype appeared many times. The V call is TRBV5-1, the J call TRBJ2-3; 9 nucleotides align to TRBD2. The CDR3 has 15 amino acids. Germline assignment: CDR1 SGHRS and CDR2 YFSETQ. V lost 4 bases and J lost 4; bases outside the gene matches: 7. CDR3 residues: CASSDISGSSDTQYF. As DNA, the CDR3 is TGCGCCAGCAGCGATATTAGCGGGAGCTCAGATACGCAGTATTTT.

This clonotype was observed many times. The chain uses TRBV5-1 and TRBJ1-2; D unclear. Trimming took 1 base from V and 6 from J, leaving 7 bases between them. This CDR3 comprises 12 residues. CDR1 and CDR2 from the germline V gene are SGHRS and YFSETQ. CDR3 sequence: CASSLNDHGYTF. The CDR3 bases are TGCGCCAGCAGCTTGAATGATCATGGCTACACCTTC.